These 17 T cell receptor beta chains originate from one sample sequenced in a study of T-cell memory formation after mild COVID-19. TCRdb independently ran MiXCR on the 5' RACE reads; one entry per CDR3 protein. The sample consists of 250,000 to 300,000 distinct CDR3 sequences, 15% to 20% of them appearing once. The sample consisted of PBMCs or a T cell subset sorted from them (not recorded which). The receptor source for this set is a man in his late teens or twenties who had mild COVID-19 (a few samples of this study predate the infection). Cell type and time point are not known.

This clonotype was seen a handful of times. The rearrangement joins TRBV20-1 to TRBJ1-2; a weak D match, TRBD1 (5 bases). Trimming cost V 5 bases and J 8 bases, with 24 bases left between them. The CDR3 spans 15 residues. Germline-derived CDR1 and CDR2 are DFQATT and SNEGSKA (reference sequence). DNA of the CDR3: TGCAGTGCTCGACGGACGGAAGAGGGGAAAGGAGGCTACACCTTC. This translates into CSARRTEEGKGGYTF.

The CDR3 sequence is CASSRGLAGGPNTGELFF. The CDR3 DNA follows: TGTGCCAGCAGCCGGGGACTAGCGGGGGGCCCGAACACCGGGGAGCTGTTTTTT. The chain is built from TRBV3-1 and TRBJ2-2; 15 bases match TRBD2. The ends lost 4 bases at V and 0 bases at J; junction bases unmatched: 3. In germline, CDR1 is LGHDT, CDR2 YNNKEL (reference sequence). The CDR3 length is 18 residues.

There are a few counts of this clonotype. The V call is TRBV7-9, the J call TRBJ2-7, with no clear D. The germline V gene has CDR1 SEHNR and CDR2 FQNEAQ (reference sequence). CDR3 length: 15 amino acids. Trimming removed 2 bases at V and 3 bases at J, with 14 bases between. The CDR3 DNA follows: TGTGCCAGCAGCTTAACGTCAGGCCGCGGCTACGAGCAGTACTTC. Protein sequence: CASSLTSGRGYEQYF. Full variable domain (rest looked up from reference TRBV7-9 and TRBJ2-7): DTGVSQNPRHKITKRGQNVTFRCDPISEHNRLYWYRQTLGQGPEFLTYFQNEAQLEKSRLLSDRFSAERPKGSFSTLEIQRTEQGDSAMYLCASSLTSGRGYEQYFGPGTRLTVT.

The CDR3 reads CASGGLVNTGELFF. The CDR3 coding sequence is TGTGCCAGCGGGGGACTGGTGAACACCGGGGAGCTGTTTTTT. The V gene is TRBV2, the J gene TRBJ2-2; perhaps TRBD2 as D (6 bases). The germline gives CDR1 SNHLY, CDR2 FYNNEI. Trimming took 8 bases from V and 1 from J, leaving 11 bases between them. The length of the CDR3 is 14 residues.

This clonotype appeared a few times. The chain uses TRBV24-1 and TRBJ1-1; 9 bases align to TRBD1. Germline lookup yields CDR1 KGHDR and CDR2 SFDVKD. The CDR3 sequence is 14 residues long. The V segment lost 12 bases and the J segment 3 bases; nucleotides outside the gene matches: 10. Here the CDR3 DNA reads TGTGCCGCTGCCTCGGGACAGGGCCACACTGAAGCTTTCTTT. It yields the protein CAAASGQGHTEAFF.

The rearrangement links TRBV6-6 to TRBJ2-3; D tentatively reads TRBD1 or TRBD2 (5 bases each). The germline V and J ends were trimmed by 6 bases and 2 bases, with 15 bases remaining between them. Looked up from germline, CDR1 is MNHNY and CDR2 is SVGAGI (reference sequence). This CDR3 is built from 15 residues. CDR3 sequence (DNA): TGTGCCAGCAGGATTCCACGAGGGGACACAGATACGCAGTATTTT. Translating gives CASRIPRGDTDTQYF.

In this sample, this clonotype turned up a few times. The J gene is TRBJ1-1, the V gene TRBV4-3, with a possible D match to TRBD1 (5 bases). Per the germline V gene, CDR1 is LGHNA and CDR2 is YSLEER. The CDR3 extends over 15 amino acids. V was trimmed by 0 bases and J by 5 bases, leaving 13 bases between them. The CDR3 DNA reads TGCGCCAGCAGCCAAGATCAGTGGGGCACTACTGAAGCTTTCTTT. Amino acid sequence: CASSQDQWGTTEAFF.

This sequence joins TRBV4-1 and TRBJ2-2; a weak D match, TRBD2 (6 bases). Trimming took 3 bases from V and 2 from J, leaving 13 bases between them. The CDR3 covers 16 residues. The germline gives CDR1 MGHRA, CDR2 YSYEKL. The CDR3 region has the DNA TGCGCCAGCAGCCACTTACGGGGGATAAACACCGGGGAGCTGTTTTTT. As protein: CASSHLRGINTGELFF.

The chain links TRBV7-9 to TRBJ2-2; the match to TRBD1 covers 8 bases. Germline V gene lookup returns CDR1 SEHNR and CDR2 FQNEAQ (reference sequence). CDR3 size: 15 residues. V lost 5 bases to trimming and J lost 7 bases; unmatched junction nucleotides: 9. The CDR3, as DNA: TGTGCCAGCAGCCCAGCGGACAGGGTCTTCGGGGAGCTGTTTTTT. This encodes CASSPADRVFGELFF. The full variable domain, its missing parts supplied by reference TRBV7-9 and TRBJ2-2, is DTGVSQNPRHKITKRGQNVTFRCDPISEHNRLYWYRQTLGQGPEFLTYFQNEAQLEKSRLLSDRFSAERPKGSFSTLEIQRTEQGDSAMYLCASSPADRVFGELFFGEGSRLTVL.

The rearrangement joins TRBV2 to TRBJ2-1; D is unclear. CDR1 and CDR2 from the germline V gene are SNHLY and FYNNEI. V lost 0 bases and J 10 bases, leaving 13 bases between the germline ends. The CDR3 is made up of 14 amino acids. CDR3 region: CASSEALRAAEQFF. The CDR3 DNA is TGTGCCAGCAGTGAAGCGCTTCGGGCCGCGGAGCAGTTCTTC.

This chain joins TRBV7-6 and TRBJ2-2, with a possible D match to TRBD1 (6 bases). CDR1 and CDR2 from the germline V gene are SGHVS and FNYEAQ. The ends were cut back, 1 base at V and 3 bases at J, with 6 bases in the middle. This CDR3 has 14 residues. The CDR3 region is CASSLEGDTGELFF. The CDR3 DNA sequence: TGTGCCAGCAGCTTAGAGGGGGACACCGGGGAGCTGTTTTTT.

The V gene is TRBV5-1, the J gene TRBJ1-1; D remains unclear. V gave up 4 bases and J gave up 3 bases, with 10 bases separating them. Germline values: CDR1 SGHRS, CDR2 YFSETQ. This CDR3 has 13 residues. The CDR3 sequence is CASSTNLDTEAFF. CDR3 DNA sequence: TGCGCCAGCAGCACCAACTTGGACACTGAAGCTTTCTTT.

This clonotype has just a few counts. The rearrangement uses TRBV25-1 and TRBJ2-7, with TRBD2 as a possible D gene (6 bases). The CDR3 contains 15 residues. Trimming stripped 8 bases from V and 4 bases from J, with 21 bases between. Germline CDR1 MGHDK, CDR2 SYGVNS. In DNA, the CDR3 is TGTGCCAGCGGAATTCTGGGGACTGGGGAGTACGAGCAGTACTTC. This sequence encodes CASGILGTGEYEQYF.

This clonotype was detected only a few times. The genes are TRBV12-3 or TRBV12-4 and TRBJ1-1; D unresolved. This CDR3 spans 13 amino acids. V lost 2 bases and J lost 5, with 9 bases in between. The CDR3 nucleotides are TGTGCCAGCAGTTTACAGGAAGGGACTGAAGCTTTCTTT. Residues: CASSLQEGTEAFF.

The V call is TRBV6-6, the J call TRBJ2-5; TRBD1 matches 7 bases. J gave up 2 bases and V 6 bases, and 12 bases lay outside the gene matches. Germline assignment: CDR1 MNHNY and CDR2 SVGAGI (reference sequence). This CDR3 spans 16 amino acids. CDR3 DNA: TGTGCCAGCAGCCGAAAGACAGGGAGTAGGCAAGAGACCCAGTACTTC. It specifies CASSRKTGSRQETQYF.

This sequence joins TRBV6-2 or TRBV6-3 and TRBJ2-1; D may be TRBD2 (6 bases). Germline V gene sequence: CDR1 MNHEY, CDR2 SVGEGT. This CDR3 spans 11 amino acids. V shed 7 bases and J shed 10 bases, with 11 bases lying between them. The DNA for the CDR3 is TGTGCCAGCAAGCGGGCAGAGGAGCAGTTCTTC. Translated, it gives CASKRAEEQFF.

This clonotype was detected a few times. The gene calls are TRBV6-2 or TRBV6-3 and TRBJ1-5; tentatively, D is TRBD1 (6 bases). The CDR3 extends over 13 amino acids. Germline V gives CDR1 MNHEY, CDR2 SVGEGT. Trimming shortened V by 8 bases and J by 6 bases, and 14 bases separated the two germline ends. This CDR3 reads CASGQGFLQPQHF. CDR3 coding DNA: TGTGCCAGCGGGCAGGGGTTTCTTCAGCCCCAGCATTTT.